The 32 T cell receptor beta chains below were found in one sample sequenced in a study of immune characterization of retroperitoneal liposarcoma. MiXCR was run by TCRdb on the PCR reads, yielding one entry per CDR3 protein. The data hold a few thousand distinct CDR3 sequences, with 25% to 30% observed a single time. Source material: tumor tissue. The receptors shown here come from a female donor with retroperitoneal liposarcoma.

V usage is TRBV4-3 and J usage is TRBJ2-5; 8 nucleotides match TRBD2. This CDR3 has 19 residues. The V gene end was trimmed by 0 bases and the J gene end by 1 base; junction bases not matched to a gene: 13. The germline CDR1 and CDR2 sequences are LGHNA and YSLEER. CDR3 DNA: TGCGCCAGCAGCCAAGACCAAGTCGGGTTTAGCGGGATCCAAGAGACCCAGTACTTC. It translates to CASSQDQVGFSGIQETQYF.

The count of this clonotype is one. The rearrangement joins TRBV6-6 to TRBJ1-2; D perhaps matches TRBD1 (6 bases). Germline lookup yields CDR1 MNHNY and CDR2 SVGAGI (reference sequence). Trimming took 5 bases from V and 4 from J, leaving 17 bases between them. The CDR3 length is 15 residues. The CDR3 region has the DNA TGTGCCAGCAGTGTACAGGGAGCTGGGAGCTATGGCTACACCTTC. Residues: CASSVQGAGSYGYTF.

This clonotype is judged medium-sized. The chain employs TRBV7-2 and TRBJ2-5; TRBD2 might be the D (6 bases). Trimming pared 7 bases from V and 1 base from J, leaving 16 bases between. Germline values: CDR1 SGHTA, CDR2 FQGNSA. The CDR3 length is 15 residues. CDR3 sequence (DNA): TGTGCCAGCACCACTTCGCGGGACTCCCAAGAGACCCAGTACTTC. Protein: CASTTSRDSQETQYF.

Here the CDR3 reads CASDRSNTGELFF. For the CDR3, the DNA is TGTGCCAGTGACAGGTCGAACACCGGGGAGCTGTTTTTT. J is TRBJ2-2 and V is TRBV6-1, with D possibly TRBD1 on 6 matching bases. Trimming removed 9 bases from V and 0 bases from J, with 8 bases in between. Germline loops: CDR1 MNHNS, CDR2 SASEGT. The CDR3 is 13 amino acids.

The chain has TRBV6-1 and TRBJ1-1; D call uncertain. Germline assignment: CDR1 MNHNS and CDR2 SASEGT. This CDR3 spans 14 amino acids. Trimming took 6 bases from V and 4 from J, leaving 15 bases between them. CDR3 nucleotide sequence: TGTGCCAGCAGACAGAACAGCTTTGGCACTGAAGCTTTCTTT. Its protein product is CASRQNSFGTEAFF.

This clonotype is termed medium-sized. The rearrangement joins TRBV12-3 or TRBV12-4 to TRBJ1-5; D remains unclear. The CDR3 is made up of 14 amino acids. V was pared by 5 bases and J by 6 bases, with 14 bases between. CDR3: CASSLSGMGQPQHF. The CDR3 DNA is TGTGCCAGCAGTCTGTCCGGAATGGGTCAGCCCCAGCATTTT.

In its sample, this clonotype was seen a few times. The chain uses TRBV19 and TRBJ1-1, with D perhaps matching TRBD1 (5 bases). This CDR3 contains 13 residues. V was trimmed by 3 bases and J by 11 bases, leaving 16 bases between them. Per germline, CDR1 LNHDA and CDR2 SQIVND (reference sequence). CDR3 sequence (DNA): TGTGCCAGTAGTATGGGGGACCCCCCTGGGGCTTTCTTT. This codes for CASSMGDPPGAFF.

This clonotype was detected once. The chain combines TRBV7-6 with TRBJ2-1; TRBD2 might be the D (5 bases). CDR3 length equals 14 residues. Germline-derived CDR1 and CDR2 are SGHVS and FNYEAQ. The V and J ends lost 4 bases and 10 bases respectively, with 17 bases between them. CDR3 protein: CASSSMDSPYEQFF. DNA for the CDR3: TGTGCCAGCAGCTCGATGGACTCCCCGTACGAGCAGTTCTTC.

This clonotype was counted only a few times. The J gene is TRBJ2-1, the V gene TRBV6-1, with 8 bases lining up with TRBD2. V trimming: 8 bases; J trimming: 1 base; junction bases outside the gene matches: 10. The CDR3 is 16 residues long. Germline CDR1 is MNHNS and CDR2 is SASEGT. The CDR3 loop reads CASARQLAGSYNEQFF. CDR3 coding DNA: TGTGCCAGCGCCCGACAGTTAGCGGGGTCCTACAATGAGCAGTTCTTC.

This clonotype qualifies as medium-sized. The CDR3, as DNA: TGTGCCAGCAGTGAAATGGGGGAGACCCAGTACTTC. This encodes CASSEMGETQYF. This chain joins TRBV6-1 and TRBJ2-5; no clear D gene. V was pared by 2 bases and J by 5 bases, with 6 bases between. The germline gives CDR1 MNHNS, CDR2 SASEGT. The CDR3 runs to 12 residues.

By share of the sample, this clonotype is medium-sized. The J gene is TRBJ2-3, the V gene TRBV6-1, with 8 bases that match TRBD2. CDR1 is MNHNS, CDR2 SASEGT, per germline. V gave up 6 bases and J gave up 10 bases; unmatched junction bases: 6. This CDR3 region has 12 residues. DNA of the CDR3: TGTGCCAGCAGAGGAAGCGGGAGTCCGCAGTATTTT. It encodes CASRGSGSPQYF.

This chain uses TRBV27 with TRBJ2-1; D is unresolved. The CDR3 spans 15 residues. Germline V gene lookup returns CDR1 MNHEY and CDR2 SMNVEV (reference sequence). The V and J ends lost 4 bases and 8 bases respectively, with 18 bases between them. The CDR3 protein is CASSWAYGPSHEQFF. The CDR3, as DNA: TGTGCCAGCAGTTGGGCTTACGGCCCGTCCCATGAGCAGTTCTTC.

This clonotype is labeled as medium-sized. This rearrangement joins TRBV6-6 to TRBJ2-2, with TRBD1 matching over 7 bases. In germline, CDR1 is MNHNY, CDR2 SVGAGI (reference sequence). V gave up 5 bases and J gave up 2 bases; unmatched junction bases: 5. The CDR3 has 15 residues. For the CDR3, the DNA is TGTGCCAGCAGTCGAGGGACAGACAACACCGGGGAGCTGTTTTTT. It is translated as CASSRGTDNTGELFF.

This clonotype was detected many times. V gene TRBV6-1 combines with J gene TRBJ2-1, with TRBD1 as a possible D gene (7 bases). CDR3 size: 15 residues. CDR1 is MNHNS and CDR2 is SASEGT in the germline V gene. Between the trimmed V and J ends, which lost 5 bases and 10 bases, there was a span of 21 bases. Here the CDR3 reads CASSQRSGGSYEQFF. In nucleotides, the CDR3 is TGTGCCAGCAGTCAGAGGTCAGGGGGGTCCTACGAGCAGTTCTTC.

This clonotype was detected only a few times. The chain carries TRBV29-1 and TRBJ2-6, with D perhaps being TRBD1 or TRBD2 (5 bases each). Germline-derived CDR1 and CDR2 are SQVTM and ANQGSEA. Trimming cost V 0 bases and J 4 bases, with 16 bases left between them. The length of the CDR3 is 17 residues. The CDR3 loop is CSVEDPWAGRGANVLTF. DNA for the CDR3: TGCAGCGTTGAAGATCCATGGGCAGGGAGAGGGGCCAACGTCCTGACTTTC. The complete variable domain, with remaining parts taken from reference TRBV29-1 and TRBJ2-6, reads SAVISQKPSRDICQRGTSLTIQCQVDSQVTMMFWYRQQPGQSLTLIATANQGSEATYESGFVIDKFPISRPNLTFSTLTVSNMSPEDSSIYLCSVEDPWAGRGANVLTFGAGSRLTVL.

In the case of this clonotype: An end of the junction does not agree with germline; a read error may underlie this. The chain employs TRBV4-1 and TRBJ2-1; the D is unclear. This CDR3 has 12 amino acids. Germline lookup yields CDR1 MGHRA and CDR2 YSYEKL. In DNA form, the CDR3 reads TGTGCCAGCAGCCAAGGCTACAATGAGCAGTTCTTC. The encoded protein is CASSQGYNEQFF.

This clonotype is categorized as medium-sized (0.01 to 0.1%). The chain carries TRBV6-1 and TRBJ1-1, with 7 bases that match TRBD1. Per the germline V gene, CDR1 is MNHNS and CDR2 is SASEGT. There are 13 residues in the CDR3. Trimming removed 6 bases from V and 5 bases from J; junction bases left unmatched: 6. CDR3 protein: CASRPLQGTEAFF. The CDR3 coding sequence is TGTGCCAGCAGGCCCTTACAGGGGACTGAAGCTTTCTTT.

The genes are TRBV6-1 and TRBJ2-4, with 10 bases matching TRBD1. The CDR3 has 16 residues. The germline V gene has CDR1 MNHNS and CDR2 SASEGT. Trimming cost V 6 bases and J 13 bases; bases outside gene matches: 18. DNA for the CDR3: TGTGCCAGCAGACGACAGGGGGCTATATCCTACAATGAGCAGTACTTC. Translating it yields CASRRQGAISYNEQYF.

This clonotype was seen only a few times. J is TRBJ2-7 and V is TRBV11-1; D uncertain. CDR3 length: 15 amino acids. Germline V gives CDR1 SGHAT, CDR2 FQDESV (reference sequence). Trimming stripped 5 bases from V and 0 bases from J, with 14 bases between. The CDR3 region has the DNA TGTGCCAGCAGCCACCCTCGGCGGACCTCCTACGAGCAGTACTTC. The encoded protein is CASSHPRRTSYEQYF.

The V call is TRBV27, the J call TRBJ2-1; 7 bases line up with TRBD1. Germline CDR1 MNHEY, CDR2 SMNVEV (reference sequence). V was pared by 5 bases and J by 10 bases, with 20 bases of the junction left unmatched. The CDR3 has 17 amino acids. CDR3 amino acids: CASSRPPLSGTDYEQFF. CDR3 nucleotide sequence: TGTGCCAGCAGTCGACCCCCGCTATCCGGGACAGATTACGAGCAGTTCTTC.

This clonotype rates as medium-sized. The chain employs TRBV6-5 and TRBJ2-1; 10 bases match TRBD2. Per the germline V gene, CDR1 is MNHEY and CDR2 is SVGAGI. Germline trimming cut 3 bases from V and 12 bases from J; bases unmatched to any gene: 11. The CDR3 spans 15 residues. The CDR3 loop is CASSYSAGGQFGQFF. The DNA of the CDR3 is TGTGCCAGCAGTTATTCAGCGGGAGGGCAATTCGGGCAGTTCTTC.

This chain connects TRBV6-5 to TRBJ2-7, with D possibly matching TRBD1 (6 bases). Germline V CDR1 and CDR2: MNHEY, SVGAGI. The CDR3 length is 15 residues. The ends were cut back, 7 bases at V and 2 bases at J, with 18 bases in the middle. DNA of the CDR3: TGTGCCAGCATGAAGGAGTACAGGGTGGCCTACGAGCAGTACTTC. Translating gives CASMKEYRVAYEQYF.

The chain links TRBV6-5 to TRBJ1-1, with D possibly being TRBD1 (5 bases). This CDR3 is built from 14 residues. The V gene's germline CDR1 is MNHEY and CDR2 SVGAGI. Between the trimmed V and J ends, which lost 4 bases and 5 bases, there was a span of 14 bases. CDR3 sequence reads: CASSSPGGNTEAFF. The CDR3 bases are TGTGCCAGCAGTTCCCCCGGGGGGAATACTGAAGCTTTCTTT.

This clonotype appeared a few times. A clone one base away is much larger, so this may be a read error. This chain uses TRBV12-3 or TRBV12-4 with TRBJ2-1, with a tentative D call TRBD2 (7 bases). The CDR3 runs 14 residues. V gave up 5 bases and J gave up 13 bases, with 21 bases separating them. CDR3 protein: CASSRGASQETQFF. CDR3 in DNA: TGTGCCAGCAGTCGGGGGGCCTCTCAAGAGACCCAGTTCTTC.

About this clonotype: This may be a read error: a much more frequent sequence differs by one nucleotide. The chain is built from TRBV4-2 and TRBJ2-4; D tentatively reads TRBD1 or TRBD2 (7 bases each). Germline CDR1 reads LGHNA; CDR2 reads YNFKEQ. The CDR3 totals 16 residues. Between the trimmed V and J ends, which lost 1 base and 13 bases, there was a span of 23 bases. CDR3: CASSQVQGEGFNEQYF. CDR3 nucleotides: TGTGCCAGCAGCCAAGTTCAGGGGGAGGGATTTAATGAGCAGTACTTC.

Concerning this clonotype: One end of the junction varies from germline; a read error may be responsible. The V gene is TRBV4-1, the J gene TRBJ2-5; 9 nucleotides agree with TRBD1. Germline lookup yields CDR1 MGHRA and CDR2 YSYEKL. The CDR3 consists of 17 residues. This CDR3 is CASSPLGQGNSYNEQYF. The CDR3 DNA sequence: TGTGCCAGCAGCCCACTGGGACAGGGCAACTCCTACAATGAGCAGTACTTC.

The rearrangement links TRBV7-2 to TRBJ2-1; 11 bases are shared with TRBD2. CDR3 length: 16 residues. Germline V gives CDR1 SGHTA, CDR2 FQGNSA. Trimming removed 6 bases from V and 10 bases from J; junction bases left unmatched: 14. The CDR3 DNA is TGTGCCAGCAGGATGTACACTAGCGGGAGAATCTACGAGCAGTTCTTC. Protein sequence: CASRMYTSGRIYEQFF.

This clonotype has just a few counts. A read error is possible here, since a much larger clone lies one base away. For the CDR3, the DNA is TGTGCCAGCAGCTTGTTGTACCAAGAGACCCAGTTCTTC. Translating gives CASSLLYQETQFF. The chain carries TRBV11-2 and TRBJ2-4; D gene ambiguous. The end of the DNA is better explained by TRBJ2-1, so the J call may be wrong. The CDR3 is 13 amino acids. The germline gives CDR1 SGHAT, CDR2 FQNNGV.

In its sample, this clonotype is medium-sized. V and J are TRBV7-2 and TRBJ2-3, with TRBD2 matching over 7 bases. Unmatched junction bases numbered 2, after V lost 3 bases and J lost 2 bases. This CDR3 is built from 14 residues. Germline V gene data show CDR1 as SGHTA and CDR2 as FQGNSA. CDR3 nucleotides: TGTGCCAGCAGCTTCGGGGGGTCCACAGATACGCAGTATTTT. Translating gives CASSFGGSTDTQYF.

This chain uses TRBV3-1 with TRBJ1-2, with a tentative D call TRBD1 (5 bases). There are 15 residues in the CDR3. V was clipped by 1 base and J by 4 bases, with 13 bases between them. Looked up from germline, CDR1 is LGHDT and CDR2 is YNNKEL (reference sequence). The DNA of the CDR3 is TGTGCCAGCAGCCAAGGAACGACAGCTACCTATGGCTACACCTTC. It translates to CASSQGTTATYGYTF.

By its share, this clonotype is medium-sized. This sequence joins TRBV27 and TRBJ2-7, with TRBD1 matching 7 bases. V gave up 6 bases and J gave up 3 bases; unmatched junction bases: 5. This CDR3 spans 13 amino acids. CDR1 is MNHEY and CDR2 is SMNVEV in the germline V gene (reference sequence). The CDR3 coding sequence is TGTGCCAGCAGCCGAACAGGGGACTACGAGCAGTACTTC. This gives the protein CASSRTGDYEQYF.

The chain has TRBV6-6 and TRBJ2-5; D is uncertain. The germline gives CDR1 MNHNY, CDR2 SVGAGI (reference sequence). Trimming took off 0 bases at V and 5 bases at J, with 7 bases between the two ends. The CDR3 has 13 residues. CDR3 protein: CASSYSNGETQYF. The CDR3 DNA reads as TGTGCCAGCAGTTACTCGAATGGGGAGACCCAGTACTTC.